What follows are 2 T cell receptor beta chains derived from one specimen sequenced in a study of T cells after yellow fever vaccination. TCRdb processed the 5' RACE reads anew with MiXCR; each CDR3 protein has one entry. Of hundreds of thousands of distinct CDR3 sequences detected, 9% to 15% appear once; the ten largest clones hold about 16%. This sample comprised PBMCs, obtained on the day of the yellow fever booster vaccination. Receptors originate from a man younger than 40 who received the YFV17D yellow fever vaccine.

The CDR3 DNA reads TGCGCCAGCAGCCAAGGAATTAACACTGAAGCTTTCTTT. Translated, it gives CASSQGINTEAFF. V gene TRBV4-3 combines with J gene TRBJ1-1; D not resolved. V was trimmed by 1 base and J by 2 bases, leaving 5 bases between them. Germline V gene lookup returns CDR1 LGHNA and CDR2 YSLEER. CDR3 length: 13 amino acids.

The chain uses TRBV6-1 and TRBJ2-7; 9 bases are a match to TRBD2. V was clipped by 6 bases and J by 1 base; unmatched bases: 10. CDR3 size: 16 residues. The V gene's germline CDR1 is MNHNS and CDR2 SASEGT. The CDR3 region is CASSLPRAGGSYEQYF. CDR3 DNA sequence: TGTGCCAGCAGCCTCCCGAGGGCGGGAGGGTCCTACGAGCAGTACTTC.